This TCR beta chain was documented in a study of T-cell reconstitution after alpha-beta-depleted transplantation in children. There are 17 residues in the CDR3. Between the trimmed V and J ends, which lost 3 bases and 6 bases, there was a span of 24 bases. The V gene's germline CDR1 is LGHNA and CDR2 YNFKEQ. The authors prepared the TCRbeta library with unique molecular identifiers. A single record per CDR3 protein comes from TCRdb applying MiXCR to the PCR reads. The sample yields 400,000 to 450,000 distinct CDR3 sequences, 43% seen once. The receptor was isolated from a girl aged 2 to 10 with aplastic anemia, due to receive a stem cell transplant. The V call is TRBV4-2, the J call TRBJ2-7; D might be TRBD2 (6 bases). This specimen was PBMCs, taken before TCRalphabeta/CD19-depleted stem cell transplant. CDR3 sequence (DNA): TGTGCCAGCAGCCACCTTCCGGGTAGCGGACCTTTTGGCGAGCAGTACTTC. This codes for CASSHLPGSGPFGEQYF.